Below, one T cell receptor (beta chain) is given with its context. The antigen remains undetermined. These data originate in a study of T cell responses to AZD1222 COVID-19 vaccine. Findings and caveats of the study: White British donors predominated, females outnumbered males, and clonal diversity was possibly underestimated. Baseline seropositives among AZD1222 recipients totaled only 5 to 7. All repertoire sampling was performed exclusively after the peak T cell response. Unmutated regions of variants are reportedly targeted by nearly half of spike-specific TCRs.

Produced via immunoSEQ multiplex PCR; TCRdb's table is partial and in-frame only. Seen here are 110,000 or so clones, about 88% observed once, and the top ten hold approximately 17%. CDR1 is SNHLY and CDR2 is FYNNEI in the germline V gene. V lost 7 bases and J lost 7; bases outside the gene matches: 12. The CDR3 is 16 amino acids. This material consisted of peripheral blood, taken on day 0 of AZD1222 vaccination. This receptor was obtained from an adult in good health. This rearrangement joins TRBV2 to TRBJ1-4, with TRBD1 matching over 10 bases. The CDR3 DNA sequence: TGTGCCAGCATCGGGGGCCGCAGGACAGGGGGTGAAAAACTGTTTTTT. It specifies CASIGGRRTGGEKLFF.